This T cell receptor beta chain appears in the sequencing data of a study of blood T cell repertoires in COVID-19. Study-wide context: Samples came from the United States, Italy and Spain, spanning acute and convalescent COVID-19. Nucleic acid was either cDNA or gDNA, and it came from T cells, B-cell-depleted T cells, or PBMCs.

Participants were aged about 18 to 100 years, lived in roughly 25 US areas, and enrolled virtually. Participant reports of clinical history set cohort assignment. Profiled with immunoSEQ multiplex PCR; TCRdb holds only in-frame clones, not every one. Of more than 350,000 clones listed, roughly 84% are singletons. In germline, CDR1 is WSHSY, CDR2 SAAADI. Trimming at V came to 3 bases and at J to 6 bases, leaving 4 bases not matched to a gene. The CDR3 runs 14 residues. The origin of this receptor is a woman aged 18-30 years who had been exposed to COVID-19. V gene TRBV10-2 combines with J gene TRBJ1-5; 8 nucleotides align to TRBD1. Sequencing was done on a sample of PBMCs or T cells enriched from blood (not recorded which). This chain's CDR3 is CASSDHRGFQPQHF. The CDR3 DNA reads as TGCGCCAGCAGTGATCACAGGGGGTTTCAGCCCCAGCATTTT.